This TCR beta chain was identified during a study of T cell responses to AZD1222 COVID-19 vaccine. In its sample, this clone was seen once. TCRdb keeps only in-frame clones here, not all; method: immunoSEQ multiplex PCR. The table shows 90,000 to 150,000 clones, with roughly nine tenths occurring only once. Deletions cut 6 bases from V and 3 bases from J, with 12 bases between. The CDR3 length is 15 residues. Germline values: CDR1 LNHDA, CDR2 SQIVND (reference sequence). Here the sequenced sample was peripheral blood, taken 28 days after the second AZD1222 dose. This receptor was identified in an adult who received the AZD1222 COVID-19 vaccine. The chain recombines TRBV19 with TRBJ1-6; D perhaps matches TRBD1 (5 bases). CDR3 region: CASRMWDGYNSPLHF. In DNA, the CDR3 is TGTGCCAGTAGGATGTGGGACGGCTATAATTCACCCCTCCACTTT. Complete variable domain (other parts from reference TRBV19 and TRBJ1-6): DGGITQSPKYLFRKEGQNVTLSCEQNLNHDAMYWYRQDPGQGLRLIYYSQIVNDFQKGDIAEGYSVSREKKESFPLTVTSAQKNPTAFYLCASRMWDGYNSPLHFGNGTRLTVT.